The 21 T cell receptor beta chains presented below share a single source sample, sequenced in a study of follicular helper T cells after annual influenza vaccination. Time point meaning: 2015-2016 season, pre-vaccination. Data came from immunoSEQ multiplex PCR; TCRdb stores just in-frame clones and leaves some out. Found here are approximately 15,000 clones, around 75% of them singletons; the top ten hold 0.4% to 0.55%. This specimen was CXCR5- memory CD4+ T cells sorted from blood, taken on the day of influenza vaccination. The receptors derive from an adult who received the influenza vaccine.

The chain combines TRBV5-1 with TRBJ1-4, with a tentative D call TRBD1 (5 bases). Germline CDR1 and CDR2: SGHRS and YFSETQ. V shed 0 bases and J shed 5 bases, with 8 bases lying between them. This CDR3 has 14 amino acids. This CDR3 reads CASSLAGPNEKLFF. In DNA form, the CDR3 reads TGCGCCAGCAGCTTGGCAGGGCCGAATGAAAAACTGTTTTTT.

This rearrangement joins TRBV10-1 to TRBJ2-3; 10 positions match TRBD2. The junction had 10 bases not matched to a gene; V was cut back by 1 base and J by 0 bases. Germline-derived CDR1 and CDR2 are WNHNN and SYGVQD (reference sequence). This CDR3 contains 19 residues. The CDR3 DNA is TGCGCCAGCAGTGAGTTGGTGGCTAGCGGGGGAAAAAGCACAGATACGCAGTATTTT. This gives the protein CASSELVASGGKSTDTQYF.

The chain joins TRBV9 to TRBJ2-5; D gene unclear. The CDR3 extends over 14 amino acids. The ends were cut back, 3 bases at V and 5 bases at J, with 14 bases in the middle. CDR1 and CDR2 from the germline V gene are SGDLS and YYNGEE. CDR3 in amino acids: CASSARAQGETQYF. The DNA for the CDR3 is TGTGCCAGCAGCGCCCGGGCCCAAGGGGAGACCCAGTACTTC.

This chain joins TRBV2 and TRBJ2-1, with TRBD1 as a possible D gene (6 bases). Germline V lookup: CDR1 SNHLY, CDR2 FYNNEI. V was shortened by 3 bases and J by 0 bases, with 9 bases between the two germline ends. The CDR3 is 15 amino acids. CDR3 region: CASSDGGSSYNEQFF. DNA of the CDR3: TGTGCCAGCAGTGATGGGGGCAGCTCCTACAATGAGCAGTTCTTC.

In its sample, this clone was seen once. This chain connects TRBV30 to TRBJ1-5; D ambiguous. Germline CDR1 reads GTSNPN; CDR2 reads SVGIG (reference sequence). Trimming removed 1 base at V and 7 bases at J, with 8 bases between. The CDR3 totals 12 residues. The CDR3 nucleotides read TGTGCCTGGAGTGAGGGTGCCCAGCCCCAGCATTTT. It codes for CAWSEGAQPQHF.

The chain carries TRBV7-6 and TRBJ2-5; 8 bases are shared with TRBD1. Unmatched junction bases numbered 4, after V lost 4 bases and J lost 3 bases. The CDR3 runs 14 residues. Looked up from germline, CDR1 is SGHVS and CDR2 is FNYEAQ. Here the CDR3 reads CASSSWTGKETQYF. The CDR3 coding sequence is TGTGCCAGCAGCTCTTGGACAGGGAAAGAGACCCAGTACTTC.

This clone occurred a few times. This chain uses TRBV5-1 with TRBJ1-1; 8 bases match TRBD1. Germline CDR1 SGHRS, CDR2 YFSETQ. This CDR3 contains 14 residues. The V gene end was trimmed by 3 bases and the J gene end by 1 base; junction bases not matched to a gene: 2. The CDR3 nucleotides are TGCGCCAGCAGCTGGACAGGGTCGAACACTGAAGCTTTCTTT. It encodes CASSWTGSNTEAFF.

V and J are TRBV2 and TRBJ1-3; D possibly corresponds to TRBD1 (5 bases). V lost 8 bases and J 0 bases, leaving 17 bases between the germline ends. The CDR3 spans 16 residues. Germline lookup yields CDR1 SNHLY and CDR2 FYNNEI. The CDR3 loop is CASGTHSGSSGNTIYF. The CDR3 bases are TGTGCCAGCGGAACCCATTCAGGGAGCTCTGGAAACACCATATATTTT.

V and J are TRBV11-2 and TRBJ1-2; D is possibly TRBD1 (6 bases). The V end lost 6 bases, the J end lost 4 bases, and 18 bases lay between the germline ends. There are 15 residues in the CDR3. Germline values: CDR1 SGHAT, CDR2 FQNNGV. The CDR3 loop reads CASRLLDRLGYGYTF. Written as DNA, the CDR3 is TGTGCCAGCAGACTCCTAGACAGGTTGGGCTATGGCTACACCTTC.

This chain connects TRBV2 to TRBJ1-1; 7 bases line up with TRBD1. V shed 7 bases and J 1 base; nucleotides not matched to a gene: 6. CDR3 length: 14 residues. Germline V gene sequence: CDR1 SNHLY, CDR2 FYNNEI. CDR3 sequence: CASTWGQTNTEAFF. CDR3 sequence (DNA): TGTGCCAGCACCTGGGGACAGACGAACACTGAAGCTTTCTTT.

The chain uses TRBV6-1 and TRBJ2-3; no clear D gene. V was cut by 0 bases and J by 0 bases, with 7 bases left in between. Germline lookup yields CDR1 MNHNS and CDR2 SASEGT. The CDR3 sequence is 15 residues long. The CDR3 region is CASSEALPSTDTQYF. The CDR3 DNA sequence: TGTGCCAGCAGTGAAGCTTTACCTAGCACAGATACGCAGTATTTT.

This chain connects TRBV11-3 to TRBJ2-2; D is ambiguous. Germline V gene lookup returns CDR1 SGHNT and CDR2 YENEEA. The length of the CDR3 is 18 residues. Trimming took 0 bases from V and 4 from J, leaving 18 bases between them. The CDR3 region is CASSLEIGLRTGTGELFF. DNA of the CDR3: TGTGCCAGCAGCTTAGAAATCGGGTTGAGAACGGGCACCGGGGAGCTGTTTTTT.

The chain joins TRBV7-2 to TRBJ2-1; 8 bases are a match to TRBD2. This CDR3 is 16 amino acids long. J gave up 8 bases and V 5 bases, and 14 bases lay outside the gene matches. Germline values: CDR1 SGHTA, CDR2 FQGNSA. The DNA for the CDR3 is TGTGCCAGCAGCCCGCAGCCGGGACTAGATTCCGATGAGCAGTTCTTC. Its translation: CASSPQPGLDSDEQFF.

This sequence joins TRBV7-2 and TRBJ1-2; D is unclear. This CDR3 is 14 amino acids long. CDR1 is SGHTA and CDR2 is FQGNSA in the germline V gene. V dropped 0 bases and J dropped 2 bases, with 7 bases sitting between them. CDR3 in amino acids: CASSLAAANYGYTF. Written as DNA, the CDR3 is TGTGCCAGCAGCTTAGCGGCAGCCAACTATGGCTACACCTTC.

This rearrangement joins TRBV28 to TRBJ2-7; a possible D gene is TRBD2 (7 bases). The germline V gene encodes CDR1 MDHEN and CDR2 SYDVKM. The CDR3 extends over 14 amino acids. V was trimmed by 3 bases and J by 5 bases, leaving 14 bases between them. CDR3 region: CASSFLVGGHEQYF. CDR3 DNA: TGTGCCAGCAGTTTTCTGGTGGGGGGGCACGAGCAGTACTTC.

This clone was found a few times. The J gene is TRBJ1-6, the V gene TRBV11-2; weak D call: TRBD1 (5 bases). CDR3 length equals 14 residues. Germline V gene data show CDR1 as SGHAT and CDR2 as FQNNGV. Trimming removed 5 bases from V and 7 bases from J, with 12 bases in between. The CDR3 spells CASSPDRANSPLHF. CDR3 DNA sequence: TGTGCCAGCAGCCCCGACAGAGCCAATTCACCCCTCCACTTT.

The chain employs TRBV18 and TRBJ1-1; D uncertain. V dropped 5 bases and J dropped 1 base, with 8 bases sitting between them. Germline values: CDR1 KGHSH, CDR2 LQKENI. The CDR3 sequence is 13 residues long. For the CDR3, the DNA is TGTGCCAGCTCAGCAAGCACGAACACTGAAGCTTTCTTT. This translates into CASSASTNTEAFF. Using reference TRBV18 and TRBJ1-1 for the parts outside the CDR3, the full variable domain is NAGVMQNPRHLVRRRGQEARLRCSPMKGHSHVYWYRQLPEEGLKFMVYLQKENIIDESGMPKERFSAEFPKEGPSILRIQQVVRGDSAAYFCASSASTNTEAFFGQGTRLTVV.

The chain employs TRBV4-1 and TRBJ2-2; D is unresolved. Germline V gives CDR1 MGHRA, CDR2 YSYEKL. V lost 2 bases to trimming and J lost 7 bases, with 8 bases between them. The CDR3 extends over 13 amino acids. Here the CDR3 reads CASSQWVVGELFF. CDR3 DNA: TGCGCCAGCAGCCAATGGGTAGTCGGGGAGCTGTTTTTT.

The count of this clone is one. The J gene is TRBJ2-7, the V gene TRBV10-3; TRBD1 aligns across 9 bases. Germline V gene data show CDR1 as ENHRY and CDR2 as SYGVKD. With 3 bases clipped from V and 5 bases from J, the junction kept 11 bases outside the gene matches. This CDR3 region has 16 residues. Here the CDR3 DNA reads TGTGCCATCAGTGACAGAACCGGGACAGGGAAAAACGAGCAGTACTTC. It translates to CAISDRTGTGKNEQYF.

The rearrangement joins TRBV28 to TRBJ1-3; TRBD1 is a possible D gene (6 bases). Between the trimmed V and J ends, which lost 3 bases and 2 bases, there was a span of 14 bases. Germline CDR1 reads MDHEN; CDR2 reads SYDVKM. This CDR3 is 16 amino acids long. DNA for the CDR3: TGTGCCAGCAGTTTGAGTGGCGCAGGGGCTGGAAACACCATATATTTT. Translation: CASSLSGAGAGNTIYF. The variable domain in full, completed from reference TRBV28 and TRBJ1-3, reads DVKVTQSSRYLVKRTGEKVFLECVQDMDHENMFWYRQDPGLGLRLIYFSYDVKMKEKGDIPEGYSVSREKKERFSLILESASTNQTSMYLCASSLSGAGAGNTIYFGEGSWLTVV.

The chain couples TRBV7-2 to TRBJ2-5; 8 bases match TRBD1. The CDR3 is 13 residues long. Germline V gives CDR1 SGHTA, CDR2 FQGNSA. With V trimmed by 6 bases and J by 1 base, 1 base remained unmatched. CDR3 sequence reads: CASRDRVQETQYF. CDR3 DNA sequence: TGTGCCAGCAGGGACAGGGTCCAAGAGACCCAGTACTTC.